This T cell receptor beta chain derives from a study of blood T cell repertoires in COVID-19. Across the study: T cells, B-cell-depleted T cells, or PBMCs supplied cDNA or gDNA.

How the authors handled the data: The assay estimated nucleated cells by amplifying reference gene primers. The table came from immunoSEQ multiplex PCR; TCRdb's copy has only in-frame clones and leaves some out. The V and J calls and the clone size are those of that table, but D and trimming were determined from the DNA. The profile covers 55,000 to 70,000 clones, with around 87% appearing a single time and around 6.1% taken by the ten largest. With 4 bases removed from V and 3 bases from J, the gap between germline ends came to 16 bases. The CDR3 loop spans 15 amino acids. The germline CDR1 and CDR2 sequences are SGHNT and YYREEE (reference sequence).

The J gene is TRBJ2-5, the V gene TRBV5-4, with D tentatively TRBD2 (6 bases). The sequenced sample consisted of peripheral blood. The clonotype was recovered from a man in his 60s with acute or convalescent COVID-19. The chain's CDR3 is CASSPDAGYEETQYF. CDR3 sequence (DNA): TGTGCCAGCAGCCCCGACGCGGGGTACGAAGAGACCCAGTACTTC. The full variable domain, completed using reference TRBV5-4 and TRBJ2-5, is ETGVTQSPTHLIKTRGQQVTLRCSSQSGHNTVSWYQQALGQGPQFIFQYYREEENGRGNFPPRFSGLQFPNYSSELNVNALELDDSALYLCASSPDAGYEETQYFGPGTRLLVL.